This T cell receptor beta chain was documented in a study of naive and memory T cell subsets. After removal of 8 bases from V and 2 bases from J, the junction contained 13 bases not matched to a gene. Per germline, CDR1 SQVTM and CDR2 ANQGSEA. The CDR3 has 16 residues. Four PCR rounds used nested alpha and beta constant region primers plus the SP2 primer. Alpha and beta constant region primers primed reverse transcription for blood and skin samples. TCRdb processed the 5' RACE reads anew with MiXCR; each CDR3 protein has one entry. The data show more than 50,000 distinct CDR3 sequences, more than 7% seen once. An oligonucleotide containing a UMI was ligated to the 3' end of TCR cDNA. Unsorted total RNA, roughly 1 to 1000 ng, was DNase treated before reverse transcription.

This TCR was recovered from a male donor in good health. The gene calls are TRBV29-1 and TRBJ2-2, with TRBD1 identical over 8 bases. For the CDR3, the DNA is TGCAGCTTCCTCTCAGAGGGGACAGGCAACACCGGGGAGCTGTTTTTT. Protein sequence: CSFLSEGTGNTGELFF.